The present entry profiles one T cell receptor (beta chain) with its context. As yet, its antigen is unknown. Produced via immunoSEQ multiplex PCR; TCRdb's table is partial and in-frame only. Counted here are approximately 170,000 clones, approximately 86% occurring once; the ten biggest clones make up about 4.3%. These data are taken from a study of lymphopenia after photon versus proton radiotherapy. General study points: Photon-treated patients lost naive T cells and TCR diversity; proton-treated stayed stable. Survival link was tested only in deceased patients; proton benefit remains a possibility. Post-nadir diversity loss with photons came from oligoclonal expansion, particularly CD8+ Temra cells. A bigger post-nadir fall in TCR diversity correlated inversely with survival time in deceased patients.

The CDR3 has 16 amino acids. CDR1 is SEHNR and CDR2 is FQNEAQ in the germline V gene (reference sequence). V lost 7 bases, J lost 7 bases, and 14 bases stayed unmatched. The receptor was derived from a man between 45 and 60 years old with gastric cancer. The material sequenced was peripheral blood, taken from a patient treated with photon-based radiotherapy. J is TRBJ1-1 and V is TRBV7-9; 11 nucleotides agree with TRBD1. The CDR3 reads CASINLGQGAIFEAFF. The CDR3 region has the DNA TGTGCCAGCATAAACCTCGGACAGGGGGCGATTTTTGAAGCTTTCTTT.